This TCR beta chain was identified during a study of shared clonotypes between healthy human individuals. Libraries were prepared by immunoSEQ multiplex PCR; TCRdb keeps only in-frame clonotypes and omits some of them. The sample shows some 2.4 million clones, 90% to 95% of them seen only once. Donors were healthy HIV-negative adults without recent acute infections or vaccinations. This clone showed up just once. The germline V gene has CDR1 MNHNS and CDR2 SASEGT. The CDR3 loop spans 14 amino acids. Between the trimmed V and J ends, which lost 5 bases and 6 bases, there was a span of 15 bases. The chain joins TRBV6-1 to TRBJ2-3; D is unclear. Sample: naive CD4+ T cells from PBMCs. Subset given: CD45RA+ positively selected. The TCR originated in a man in his late teens or twenties in good health. Some clones in this sample may be carry-over from other donors' samples. The CDR3 loop reads CASSPYPSGDTQYF. DNA for the CDR3: TGTGCCAGCAGTCCCTACCCGTCGGGTGATACGCAGTATTTT.